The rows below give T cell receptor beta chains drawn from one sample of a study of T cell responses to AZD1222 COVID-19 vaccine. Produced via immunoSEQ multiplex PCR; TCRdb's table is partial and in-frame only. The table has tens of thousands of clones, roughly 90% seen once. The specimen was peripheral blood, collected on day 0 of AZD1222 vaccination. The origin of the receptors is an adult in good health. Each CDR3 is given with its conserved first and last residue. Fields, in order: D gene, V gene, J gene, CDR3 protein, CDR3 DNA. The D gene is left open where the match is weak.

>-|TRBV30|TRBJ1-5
CAWSGLTSNQPQHF
TGTGCCTGGAGTGGCCTCACTAGCAATCAGCCCCAGCATTTT
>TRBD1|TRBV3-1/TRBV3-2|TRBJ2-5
CASRDRGIQETQYF
TGTGCCAGCAGAGACAGGGGTATACAAGAGACCCAGTACTTC
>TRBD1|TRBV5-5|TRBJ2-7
CASSTPPRSGGNF
TGTGCCAGCAGTACCCCCCCTCGGTCAGGGGGCAACTTC
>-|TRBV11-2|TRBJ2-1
CASRYDNEQFF
TGTGCCAGCAGGTACGACAATGAGCAGTTCTTC
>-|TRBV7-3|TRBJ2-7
CASSLMTGGEQYF
TGTGCCAGCAGCTTAATGACGGGCGGCGAGCAGTACTTC
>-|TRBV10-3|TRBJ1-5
CAITREYNQPQHF
TGTGCCATCACGAGGGAGTATAATCAGCCCCAGCATTTT
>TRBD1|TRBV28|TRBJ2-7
CASSDLSASDRDNEQYF
TGTGCCAGCAGTGACTTATCGGCTTCCGACAGGGACAACGAGCAGTACTTC
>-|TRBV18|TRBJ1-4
CASSPSGATNEKLFF
TGTGCCAGCTCACCGTCAGGTGCAACTAATGAAAAACTGTTTTTT
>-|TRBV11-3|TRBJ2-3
CASSFRQGARLDTQYF
TGTGCCAGCAGCTTTCGACAAGGGGCTAGGCTGGATACGCAGTATTTT
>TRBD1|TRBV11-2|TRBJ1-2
CASSLNRGIGGYTF
TGTGCCAGCAGCTTAAACAGGGGGATCGGTGGCTACACCTTC
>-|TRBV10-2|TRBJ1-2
CASSETGWGGYTF
TGCGCCAGCAGTGAGACAGGGTGGGGTGGCTACACCTTC